The 9 T cell receptor beta chains reported below all come from one sample, sequenced in a study of Ad26.COV2.S vaccination and SARS-CoV-2 variants. The table came from immunoSEQ multiplex PCR; TCRdb's copy has only in-frame clones and leaves some out. This table has about 410,000 clones, about nine tenths appearing once. Treatment specified: 19 received Ad26.COV2.S at low or high dose, single or two shots; several received placebo; per-sample allocation not given. Following the first vaccine or placebo injection, samples were taken on day 63. Material: peripheral blood, obtained in a trial of Ad26.COV2.S vaccine versus placebo. These TCRs come from a person between 18 and 59 years old who received the Ad26.COV2.S COVID-19 vaccine or a placebo.

This sequence joins TRBV6-1 and TRBJ1-3; D call uncertain. Deletions cut 3 bases from V and 4 bases from J, with 7 bases between. CDR3 size: 13 residues. CDR1 and CDR2 (germline): MNHNS, SASEGT. The chain's CDR3 is CASSDAQGNTIYF. As DNA, the CDR3 is TGTGCCAGCAGTGACGCCCAGGGAAACACCATATATTTT.

CDR3 sequence: CASSTDRVRRETQYF. The CDR3 DNA follows: TGTGCCAGCAGCACTGACAGGGTACGTCGAGAGACCCAGTACTTC. J is TRBJ2-5 and V is TRBV27, with TRBD1 matching 7 bases. This CDR3 is built from 15 residues. V gave up 6 bases and J gave up 4 bases; unmatched junction bases: 11. Germline CDR1 reads MNHEY; CDR2 reads SMNVEV (reference sequence).

The V gene is TRBV4-1, the J gene TRBJ1-4; D unclear. CDR1 is MGHRA, CDR2 YSYEKL, per germline. CDR3 length equals 14 residues. V lost 4 bases and J lost 5, with 11 bases in between. CDR3 nucleotides: TGCGCCAGCAGCCCGAGCCACTTCAATGAAAAACTGTTTTTT. Amino acids: CASSPSHFNEKLFF.

The chain recombines TRBV30 with TRBJ1-1; D may be TRBD1 (5 bases). The CDR3 extends over 14 amino acids. V gave up 3 bases and J gave up 7 bases, with 18 bases separating them. CDR1 and CDR2 from the germline V gene are GTSNPN and SVGIG (reference sequence). The CDR3: CAWSRTGGMNEAFF. The CDR3 region has the DNA TGTGCCTGGAGCAGGACTGGGGGAATGAATGAAGCTTTCTTT. Full variable domain (outside the CDR3, taken from reference TRBV30 and TRBJ1-1): SQTIHQWPATLVQPVGSPLSLECTVEGTSNPNLYWYRQAAGRGLQLLFYSVGIGQISSEVPQNLSASRPQDRQFILSSKKLLLSDSGFYLCAWSRTGGMNEAFFGQGTRLTVV.

The chain couples TRBV9 to TRBJ2-7, with D possibly TRBD2 on 5 matching bases. V gave up 0 bases and J gave up 3 bases, with 10 bases separating them. CDR1 and CDR2 (germline): SGDLS, YYNGEE. The CDR3 covers 14 residues. CDR3 nucleotides: TGTGCCAGCAGCGTAGCTCCTAGCAGCTACGAGCAGTACTTC. Protein: CASSVAPSSYEQYF. The full variable domain, rest sourced from reference TRBV9 and TRBJ2-7, is DSGVTQTPKHLITATGQRVTLRCSPRSGDLSVYWYQQSLDQGLQFLIQYYNGEERAKGNILERFSAQQFPDLHSELNLSSLELGDSALYFCASSVAPSSYEQYFGPGTRLTVT.

This chain connects TRBV10-3 to TRBJ2-2, with D possibly TRBD1 on 5 matching bases. Germline CDR1 reads ENHRY; CDR2 reads SYGVKD. The CDR3 contains 13 residues. Trimming stripped 4 bases from V and 7 bases from J, with 10 bases between. The CDR3 reads CAISGQLGGELFF. DNA of the CDR3: TGTGCCATCAGTGGACAGCTGGGCGGGGAGCTGTTTTTT.

This clone was seen a single time. This chain uses TRBV4-3 with TRBJ2-7; no firm D call. The V and J ends lost 1 base and 4 bases respectively, with 8 bases between them. Germline V gene data show CDR1 as LGHNA and CDR2 as YSLEER. This CDR3 is 13 amino acids long. The DNA for the CDR3 is TGCGCCAGCAGCCAAGCCTTGAAGTACGAGCAGTACTTC. Protein sequence: CASSQALKYEQYF.

CDR3 DNA: TGTGCTAGTGGGGGGATGACAGGGTTGACCGGGGAGCTGTTTTTT. It translates to CASGGMTGLTGELFF. The chain carries TRBV12-5 and TRBJ2-2; 7 bases match TRBD1. Germline CDR1 is LGHNT and CDR2 is FRNRAP. CDR3 length equals 15 residues. Trimming cost V 6 bases and J 5 bases; bases outside gene matches: 9.

The chain combines TRBV7-2 with TRBJ1-2; 7 bases are a match to TRBD1. V trimming: 5 bases; J trimming: 5 bases; junction bases outside the gene matches: 5. Germline V gene lookup returns CDR1 SGHTA and CDR2 FQGNSA. There are 13 residues in the CDR3. The chain's CDR3 is CASSLGGSYGYTF. The CDR3 region has the DNA TGTGCCAGCAGCCTAGGGGGCAGTTATGGCTACACCTTC.